The rows below give T cell receptor beta chains drawn from one sample of a study of blood T cell repertoires in COVID-19. Assay used: immunoSEQ multiplex PCR; TCRdb lists only in-frame clones, some missing. The data show tens of thousands of clones, roughly 76% seen once. Sequences were obtained from peripheral blood. The source is a woman aged 65 to 85 with acute or convalescent COVID-19. The CDR3 runs from the conserved cysteine through the conserved F or W. The D gene is left open where the match is weak. Some rows mark clone size as missing; the rest say once, few, many or name a class of expanded clone.

d_gene: NA; v_gene: TRBV11-3; j_gene: TRBJ1-2; abundance: NA; CDR3nt: TGTGCCAGCAGCTTAGAGCGGCACGGCGGATATGGCTACACCTTC; CDR3aa: CASSLERHGGYGYTF
d_gene: TRBD1; v_gene: TRBV11-3; j_gene: TRBJ2-5; abundance: NA; CDR3nt: TGTGCCAGCAGCTTAGACGGATGGGACAGGGGGCTGGAGACCCAGTACTTC; CDR3aa: CASSLDGWDRGLETQYF
d_gene: NA; v_gene: TRBV2; j_gene: TRBJ2-2; abundance: NA; CDR3nt: TGTGCCAGCAGTGAGAGGGGGTCCACCGGGGAGCTGTTTTTT; CDR3aa: CASSERGSTGELFF
d_gene: NA; v_gene: TRBV18; j_gene: TRBJ1-1; abundance: NA; CDR3nt: TGTGCCAGCTCACCTCCAGTGAACACTGAAGCTTTCTTT; CDR3aa: CASSPPVNTEAFF
d_gene: NA; v_gene: TRBV19; j_gene: TRBJ1-3; abundance: NA; CDR3nt: TGTGCCAGTAGTATAGGGCGGCCCGACTCTGGAAACACCATATATTTT; CDR3aa: CASSIGRPDSGNTIYF
d_gene: NA; v_gene: TRBV11-2; j_gene: TRBJ1-1; abundance: once; CDR3nt: TGTGCCAGCAGCTTAGGGACATGGTTTGAGGACACTGAAGCTTTCTTT; CDR3aa: CASSLGTWFEDTEAFF
d_gene: TRBD1; v_gene: TRBV7-2; j_gene: TRBJ1-1; abundance: NA; CDR3nt: TGTGCCAGCAGCCTACGTTCGACAGGGGGCTACACTGAAGCTTTCTTT; CDR3aa: CASSLRSTGGYTEAFF
d_gene: TRBD2; v_gene: TRBV2; j_gene: TRBJ2-7; abundance: NA; CDR3nt: TGTGCCAGCAGCAGGCCATGGGAGGGCCCTCACTCCTACGAGCAGTACTTC; CDR3aa: CASSRPWEGPHSYEQYF
d_gene: NA; v_gene: TRBV7-9; j_gene: TRBJ2-7; abundance: NA; CDR3nt: TGTGCCAGCAGCTTACGGGCCTACGAGCAGTACTTC; CDR3aa: CASSLRAYEQYF
d_gene: TRBD1; v_gene: TRBV7-2; j_gene: TRBJ1-2; abundance: NA; CDR3nt: TGTGCCAGCAGCTTAGCAGGGACAGGGGTTGGTGGCTACACCTTC; CDR3aa: CASSLAGTGVGGYTF
d_gene: TRBD2; v_gene: TRBV24-1; j_gene: TRBJ2-3; abundance: NA; CDR3nt: TGTGCCACCAGTTCCCCGACTAGCTTTGCCGCAGATACGCAGTATTTT; CDR3aa: CATSSPTSFAADTQYF
d_gene: NA; v_gene: TRBV10-1; j_gene: TRBJ2-7; abundance: NA; CDR3nt: TGCGCCAGCAGTCCGGGACATACCCCCTACGAGCAGTACTTC; CDR3aa: CASSPGHTPYEQYF
d_gene: TRBD1; v_gene: TRBV18; j_gene: TRBJ1-5; abundance: NA; CDR3nt: TGTGCCAGCACACAGGGGTACGGCAATCAGCCCCAGCATTTT; CDR3aa: CASTQGYGNQPQHF
d_gene: TRBD2; v_gene: TRBV7-8; j_gene: TRBJ2-7; abundance: NA; CDR3nt: TGTGCCAGCAGCTCCCGGGACTACAATACCTACGAGCAGTACTTC; CDR3aa: CASSSRDYNTYEQYF
d_gene: NA; v_gene: TRBV28; j_gene: TRBJ1-2; abundance: NA; CDR3nt: TGTGCCAGCAGTTTGTTCATAGCTAACTATGGCTACACCTTC; CDR3aa: CASSLFIANYGYTF
d_gene: TRBD1; v_gene: TRBV27; j_gene: TRBJ2-7; abundance: once; CDR3nt: TGTGCCAGCAGTACCGGGACAGGGGGGCACGAGCAGTACTTC; CDR3aa: CASSTGTGGHEQYF
d_gene: TRBD2; v_gene: TRBV28; j_gene: TRBJ2-2; abundance: NA; CDR3nt: TGTGCCAGCAGTTTAGGCGGGAGGGGGGCCGGGGAGCTGTTTTTT; CDR3aa: CASSLGGRGAGELFF
d_gene: TRBD1; v_gene: TRBV28; j_gene: TRBJ1-6; abundance: NA; CDR3nt: TGTGCCAGCAGCACAGGGCACAGGGGCAATTCACCCCTCCACTTT; CDR3aa: CASSTGHRGNSPLHF
d_gene: TRBD1; v_gene: TRBV28; j_gene: TRBJ2-7; abundance: NA; CDR3nt: TGTGCCAGCAGCCTCGGACAGGTTAGTTACGAGCAGTACTTC; CDR3aa: CASSLGQVSYEQYF
d_gene: TRBD1; v_gene: TRBV7-7; j_gene: TRBJ1-3; abundance: few; CDR3nt: TGTGCCAGCAGCAGATCAGACAGGGGAACTGGAAACACCATATATTTT; CDR3aa: CASSRSDRGTGNTIYF
d_gene: TRBD2; v_gene: TRBV9; j_gene: TRBJ2-1; abundance: NA; CDR3nt: TGTGCCAGCAGCTTCACGGGAGGGGGGGCCTACAATGAGCAGTTCTTC; CDR3aa: CASSFTGGGAYNEQFF
d_gene: TRBD1; v_gene: TRBV18; j_gene: TRBJ1-6; abundance: NA; CDR3nt: TGTGCCAGCTCACGCTCTCAGACAGGGCATAATTCACCCCTCCACTTT; CDR3aa: CASSRSQTGHNSPLHF
d_gene: TRBD1; v_gene: TRBV28; j_gene: TRBJ1-2; abundance: NA; CDR3nt: TGTGCCAGCAGTTTGGCCGGGACAGGGGCTAACTACACCTTC; CDR3aa: CASSLAGTGANYTF
d_gene: TRBD2; v_gene: TRBV6-5; j_gene: TRBJ2-1; abundance: NA; CDR3nt: TGTGCCAGCAGTCGGACTAGCGGAGAGTACAATGAGCAGTTCTTC; CDR3aa: CASSRTSGEYNEQFF
d_gene: NA; v_gene: TRBV5-5; j_gene: TRBJ2-7; abundance: NA; CDR3nt: TGTGCCAGCAGCTTGTGGGTAGCAGGGACCTACGAGCAGTACTTC; CDR3aa: CASSLWVAGTYEQYF
d_gene: TRBD1; v_gene: TRBV12-3/TRBV12-4; j_gene: TRBJ2-7; abundance: NA; CDR3nt: TGTGCCAGCACCCCGGACAGGATAGGAGAGCAGTACTTC; CDR3aa: CASTPDRIGEQYF
d_gene: TRBD2; v_gene: TRBV5-6; j_gene: TRBJ2-1; abundance: few; CDR3nt: TGTGCCAGCAGCTTGTACGCTAGCGGGGGGTACAATGAGCAGTTCTTC; CDR3aa: CASSLYASGGYNEQFF
d_gene: NA; v_gene: TRBV11-2; j_gene: TRBJ2-1; abundance: NA; CDR3nt: TGTGCCAGCAGCTTAGCCCCACCTACCTACAATGAGCAGTTCTTC; CDR3aa: CASSLAPPTYNEQFF
d_gene: TRBD1; v_gene: TRBV5-1; j_gene: TRBJ1-1; abundance: NA; CDR3nt: TGCGCCAGCAGCCCCGGGACAGGGACTTCCCCTGAAGCTTTCTTT; CDR3aa: CASSPGTGTSPEAFF
d_gene: TRBD1; v_gene: TRBV5-1; j_gene: TRBJ2-7; abundance: NA; CDR3nt: TGCGCCAGCAGCTTGTACTCTGGGACAGGGATCTACGAGCAGTACTTC; CDR3aa: CASSLYSGTGIYEQYF
d_gene: TRBD1; v_gene: TRBV7-3; j_gene: TRBJ2-5; abundance: NA; CDR3nt: TGTGCCAGCAGCTTGGGGACAGGGGAAGGGGAAGAGACCCAGTACTTC; CDR3aa: CASSLGTGEGEETQYF
d_gene: NA; v_gene: TRBV9; j_gene: TRBJ2-7; abundance: NA; CDR3nt: TGTGCCAGCAGCGTAGAACGGGAGAGAAACGAGCAGTACTTC; CDR3aa: CASSVERERNEQYF
d_gene: NA; v_gene: TRBV2; j_gene: TRBJ1-2; abundance: NA; CDR3nt: TGTGCCAGCAGAATACCAGGGATCCAATATGGCTACACCTTC; CDR3aa: CASRIPGIQYGYTF
d_gene: NA; v_gene: TRBV11-2; j_gene: TRBJ1-1; abundance: NA; CDR3nt: TGTGCCAGCAGCTTGGCCCACGGGCAGGGGACTGAAGCTTTCTTT; CDR3aa: CASSLAHGQGTEAFF
d_gene: NA; v_gene: TRBV7-2; j_gene: TRBJ2-7; abundance: NA; CDR3nt: TGTGCCAGCAGCTTAGTCAGGAAACGCTCCTACGAGCAGTACTTC; CDR3aa: CASSLVRKRSYEQYF
d_gene: NA; v_gene: TRBV7-9; j_gene: TRBJ1-2; abundance: NA; CDR3nt: TGTGCCAGCAGCCTAGGGCAGGCCCGCAACTATGGCTACACCTTC; CDR3aa: CASSLGQARNYGYTF
d_gene: NA; v_gene: TRBV21-1; j_gene: TRBJ2-1; abundance: NA; CDR3nt: TGTGCCAGCAGCAAAGGGGTTCCGGACAGAGACAATGAGCAGTTCTTC; CDR3aa: CASSKGVPDRDNEQFF
d_gene: TRBD1; v_gene: TRBV5-1; j_gene: TRBJ2-4; abundance: NA; CDR3nt: TGCGCCAGCAGCGCGGCTCTAGGCGACAGGGTGTCCATTCAGTACTTC; CDR3aa: CASSAALGDRVSIQYF
d_gene: TRBD2; v_gene: TRBV28; j_gene: TRBJ2-7; abundance: NA; CDR3nt: TGTGCCAGCAGTTTGCGGGGGAGACGCGAGCAGTACTTC; CDR3aa: CASSLRGRREQYF
d_gene: NA; v_gene: TRBV10-3; j_gene: TRBJ1-5; abundance: NA; CDR3nt: TGTGCCATCAGTGAACGGGACAATAGCAATCAGCCCCAGCATTTT; CDR3aa: CAISERDNSNQPQHF
d_gene: NA; v_gene: TRBV3-1/TRBV3-2; j_gene: TRBJ1-2; abundance: NA; CDR3nt: TGTGCCAGCAACAAGGAGGGGCGCCCCGGCTACACCTTC; CDR3aa: CASNKEGRPGYTF
d_gene: NA; v_gene: TRBV5-1; j_gene: TRBJ2-7; abundance: NA; CDR3nt: TGCGCCAGCAGCTTGGAGAGCGATACCTACGAGCAGTACTTC; CDR3aa: CASSLESDTYEQYF
d_gene: NA; v_gene: TRBV10-3; j_gene: TRBJ1-2; abundance: NA; CDR3nt: TGTGCCATCAGTGATAAGGGACTATACGGCTACACCTTC; CDR3aa: CAISDKGLYGYTF
d_gene: NA; v_gene: TRBV11-2; j_gene: TRBJ2-7; abundance: NA; CDR3nt: TGTGCCAGCAGCTTTTCGAGTCACGAGCAGTACTTC; CDR3aa: CASSFSSHEQYF
d_gene: TRBD2; v_gene: TRBV6-4; j_gene: TRBJ2-1; abundance: NA; CDR3nt: TGTGCCAGCAGTGCTCAAACTAGCGGGAGGGGAAATGAGCAGTTCTTC; CDR3aa: CASSAQTSGRGNEQFF
d_gene: NA; v_gene: TRBV11-3; j_gene: TRBJ1-1; abundance: few; CDR3nt: TGTGCCAGCAGCTTAGGTTCGGGTGAAGCTTTCTTT; CDR3aa: CASSLGSGEAFF
d_gene: NA; v_gene: TRBV19; j_gene: TRBJ1-2; abundance: NA; CDR3nt: TGTGCCAGTACCTTTGACAGCTACTATGGCTACACCTTC; CDR3aa: CASTFDSYYGYTF
d_gene: TRBD1; v_gene: TRBV6-5; j_gene: TRBJ2-7; abundance: NA; CDR3nt: TGTGCCAGCAGTTATCTGCGGGACAGGGTGGGCGAGCAGTACTTC; CDR3aa: CASSYLRDRVGEQYF
d_gene: TRBD1; v_gene: TRBV23-1; j_gene: TRBJ2-7; abundance: medium-sized; CDR3nt: TGCGCCAGAGCTCTCCGGGACAGAGCCTCCTACGAGCAGTACTTC; CDR3aa: CARALRDRASYEQYF
d_gene: TRBD1; v_gene: TRBV7-8; j_gene: TRBJ1-1; abundance: NA; CDR3nt: TGTGCCAGCAGCTTAGGGAGGGGACAGGGGGCCCATTTTGTTGAAGCTTTCTTT; CDR3aa: CASSLGRGQGAHFVEAFF
d_gene: TRBD1; v_gene: TRBV29-1; j_gene: TRBJ1-2; abundance: NA; CDR3nt: TGCAGCGTACTATTACAGGGGGCGAAGGGCTACACCTTC; CDR3aa: CSVLLQGAKGYTF
d_gene: TRBD2; v_gene: TRBV3-1/TRBV3-2; j_gene: TRBJ2-7; abundance: NA; CDR3nt: TGTGCCAGCAGCCTCAGACTAGCGGGAAGGGAGGTGCAGTACTTC; CDR3aa: CASSLRLAGREVQYF
d_gene: TRBD2; v_gene: TRBV7-9; j_gene: TRBJ2-1; abundance: NA; CDR3nt: TGTGCCAGCAGCTTCGCGGGAGGGCCAGTCACTGAGCAGTTCTTC; CDR3aa: CASSFAGGPVTEQFF
d_gene: NA; v_gene: TRBV12-5; j_gene: TRBJ1-2; abundance: NA; CDR3nt: TGTGCTAGTGGCCACGCAGGGTATGGCTACACCTTC; CDR3aa: CASGHAGYGYTF
d_gene: NA; v_gene: TRBV11-3; j_gene: TRBJ1-1; abundance: NA; CDR3nt: TGTGCCAGCAGCTCCAGGGAGGGGGAGACTGAAGCTTTCTTT; CDR3aa: CASSSREGETEAFF
d_gene: TRBD2; v_gene: TRBV2; j_gene: TRBJ2-2; abundance: NA; CDR3nt: TGTGCCACCCCTCGATGGAGCGGGAGGGGGACCGGGGAGCTGTTTTTT; CDR3aa: CATPRWSGRGTGELFF
d_gene: TRBD1; v_gene: TRBV12-5; j_gene: TRBJ1-6; abundance: NA; CDR3nt: TGTGCTAGTCGAAGGGGGCCCTATAATTCACCCCTCCACTTT; CDR3aa: CASRRGPYNSPLHF
d_gene: TRBD1; v_gene: TRBV19; j_gene: TRBJ1-3; abundance: once; CDR3nt: TGTGCCAGTAGTATTGGGACAGGGGGTTCCGGAAACACCATATATTTT; CDR3aa: CASSIGTGGSGNTIYF
d_gene: TRBD1; v_gene: TRBV28; j_gene: TRBJ1-1; abundance: NA; CDR3nt: TGTGCCAGCAGTTTATTCCCCTCAGGGGGTATAACTGAAGCTTTCTTT; CDR3aa: CASSLFPSGGITEAFF